The 16 T cell receptor beta chains given below trace back to one sample, sequenced in a study of yellow fever vaccine responses in identical twins. MiXCR, run by TCRdb on the RT-PCR reads, gives a single entry per CDR3 protein. The sample records roughly 1,800 distinct CDR3 sequences, approximately 86% being singletons. The source material was T cells from blood (PBMCs), unsorted or a sorted subset (not recorded which), sampled before or after yellow fever vaccination (not recorded which). These receptors were obtained from a woman aged 18-29 years who received the yellow fever vaccine.

The rearrangement links TRBV10-1 to TRBJ2-1; tentatively, D is TRBD2 (6 bases). Germline CDR1 is WNHNN and CDR2 is SYGVQD (reference sequence). This CDR3 is built from 16 residues. Between the trimmed V and J ends, which lost 5 bases and 4 bases, there was a span of 18 bases. The CDR3 DNA follows: TGCGCCAGCAGTCCCGTGGGGGGAAAAGTATACAATGAGCAGTTCTTC. Its protein is CASSPVGGKVYNEQFF.

The chain links TRBV12-3 or TRBV12-4 to TRBJ2-2; D is unresolved. Trimming cost V 5 bases and J 6 bases, with 22 bases left between them. This CDR3 is 17 amino acids long. The CDR3 region is CASSIRRNIRVAGELFF. CDR3 sequence (DNA): TGTGCCAGCAGTATTCGCAGGAATATCCGAGTGGCCGGGGAGCTGTTTTTT.

The rearrangement links TRBV29-1 to TRBJ2-1; D not certain. The CDR3 sequence is 12 residues long. V gave up 7 bases and J gave up 9 bases, with 16 bases separating them. Germline assignment: CDR1 SQVTM and CDR2 ANQGSEA. The CDR3 coding sequence is TGCAGCGCTGACTTCGGTTTTGGTGAGCAGTTCTTC. Translating it yields CSADFGFGEQFF.

V is TRBV6-5 and J is TRBJ2-1, with D tentatively TRBD2 (6 bases). V was clipped by 4 bases and J by 6 bases, with 10 bases between them. Germline V lookup: CDR1 MNHEY, CDR2 SVGAGI. The CDR3 totals 13 residues. CDR3 sequence: CASSLAAANEQFF. DNA for the CDR3: TGTGCCAGCAGTTTAGCGGCTGCCAATGAGCAGTTCTTC.

The J gene is TRBJ2-7, the V gene TRBV4-2, with D possibly TRBD2 on 6 matching bases. The germline V gene has CDR1 LGHNA and CDR2 YNFKEQ. V dropped 4 bases and J dropped 1 base, with 14 bases sitting between them. This CDR3 comprises 15 residues. Here the CDR3 DNA reads TGTGCCAGCAGCCCGTTGGAACGGGGGTCCTACGAGCAGTACTTC. It codes for CASSPLERGSYEQYF.

This clonotype was picked up a small number of times. The chain has TRBV28 and TRBJ1-2, with a weak D call TRBD1 (5 bases). The CDR3 has 15 residues. Looked up from germline, CDR1 is MDHEN and CDR2 is SYDVKM. V was trimmed by 3 bases and J by 2 bases, leaving 13 bases between them. CDR3 residues: CASSLAGGVNYGYTF. CDR3 coding DNA: TGTGCCAGCAGTTTGGCCGGAGGGGTGAACTATGGCTACACCTTC.

This chain connects TRBV7-3 to TRBJ2-1, with 7 bases identical to TRBD2. The CDR3 runs 14 residues. Trimming cost V 8 bases and J 4 bases; bases outside gene matches: 8. Germline CDR1 is SGHTA and CDR2 is FQGTGA. CDR3 DNA sequence: TGTGCCAGCGGACGAGCGGGACCTTACAATGAGCAGTTCTTC. Its translation: CASGRAGPYNEQFF.

In its sample, this clonotype was seen once. The chain links TRBV28 to TRBJ2-1; 9 bases line up with TRBD1. The V gene's germline CDR1 is MDHEN and CDR2 SYDVKM. The CDR3 length is 14 residues. The V segment lost 4 bases and the J segment 4 bases; nucleotides outside the gene matches: 2. CDR3 sequence reads: CASSSGTGYNEQFF. The CDR3, as DNA: TGTGCCAGCAGTTCCGGGACAGGGTACAATGAGCAGTTCTTC.

The rearrangement links TRBV12-3 or TRBV12-4 to TRBJ2-7; TRBD1 or TRBD2 may be the D gene (6 bases each). The CDR3 length is 14 residues. Between the trimmed V and J ends, which lost 2 bases and 3 bases, there was a span of 11 bases. The CDR3 is CASSLSGGSYEQYV. For the CDR3, the DNA is TGTGCCAGCAGTTTATCCGGGGGCAGCTACGAGCAGTACGTC.

This chain links TRBV11-3 with TRBJ2-1; 15 bases match TRBD2. Trimming removed 5 bases from V and 10 bases from J; junction bases left unmatched: 9. Germline CDR1 and CDR2: SGHNT and YENEEA. This CDR3 spans 16 amino acids. CDR3 nucleotides: TGTGCCAGCAGCCCAGGGACTAGCGGGGGGTCTCGGGAGCAGTTCTTC. Amino acids: CASSPGTSGGSREQFF.

The rearrangement joins TRBV1 to TRBJ2-5; whether TRBD2, the table's D call, matches the DNA was not checked. TRBV1 is recorded as a pseudogene. The CDR3 has 16 amino acids. The CDR3 protein is CTSSLPALAGAETQYF. CDR3 sequence (DNA): TGCACCAGCAGCCTCCCTGCCCTAGCGGGAGCTGAGACCCAGTACTTC.

This sequence joins TRBV10-3 and TRBJ2-7; D is undetermined. Deletions cut 4 bases from V and 4 bases from J, with 11 bases between. CDR1 and CDR2 (germline): ENHRY, SYGVKD. The CDR3 length is 13 residues. The CDR3 region has the DNA TGTGCCATCAGTGTTGATCAGCTATACGAGCAGTACTTC. Encoded protein: CAISVDQLYEQYF.

For the CDR3, the DNA is TGTGCCAGCTCAGCGGACAGGAACACTGAAGCTTTCTTT. Translating gives CASSADRNTEAFF. This chain joins TRBV18 and TRBJ1-1, with D tentatively TRBD1 (6 bases). Germline V gene lookup returns CDR1 KGHSH and CDR2 LQKENI. V lost 5 bases to trimming and J lost 1 base, with 8 bases between them. The CDR3 contains 13 residues.

The rearrangement joins TRBV10-1 to TRBJ1-1, with TRBD1 matching over 10 bases. The CDR3 runs to 14 residues. Germline values: CDR1 WNHNN, CDR2 SYGVQD (reference sequence). With V trimmed by 7 bases and J by 5 bases, 7 bases remained unmatched. The CDR3 protein is CASIRGTGVTEAFF. In nucleotides, the CDR3 is TGCGCCAGCATACGGGGGACAGGGGTTACTGAAGCTTTCTTT.

J is TRBJ2-3 and V is TRBV5-1, with 8 bases aligning to TRBD2. V was pared by 5 bases and J by 6 bases, with 20 bases of the junction left unmatched. Germline CDR1 reads SGHRS; CDR2 reads YFSETQ. The CDR3 covers 18 residues. CDR3 DNA: TGCGCCAGCAGATTACGAGCAACCGGGACTAGTTACACGGATACGCAGTATTTT. This gives the protein CASRLRATGTSYTDTQYF. The full variable domain, its missing parts supplied by reference TRBV5-1 and TRBJ2-3, is KAGVTQTPRYLIKTRGQQVTLSCSPISGHRSVSWYQQTPGQGLQFLFEYFSETQRNKGNFPGRFSGRQFSNSRSEMNVSTLELGDSALYLCASRLRATGTSYTDTQYFGPGTRLTVL.

CDR3 in amino acids: CASSTPEGSGRRNEQFF. The CDR3 DNA reads TGTGCCAGTAGTACCCCCGAGGGGTCGGGAAGGCGGAATGAGCAGTTCTTC. This chain connects TRBV19 to TRBJ2-1, with D tentatively TRBD1 or TRBD2 (5 bases each). The V end lost 4 bases, the J end lost 7 bases, and 23 bases lay between the germline ends. The CDR3 contains 17 residues. In germline, CDR1 is LNHDA, CDR2 SQIVND (reference sequence). The whole variable domain, remainder taken from reference TRBV19 and TRBJ2-1, is DGGITQSPKYLFRKEGQNVTLSCEQNLNHDAMYWYRQDPGQGLRLIYYSQIVNDFQKGDIAEGYSVSREKKESFPLTVTSAQKNPTAFYLCASSTPEGSGRRNEQFFGPGTRLTVL.